Listed below are T cell receptor beta chains from one sample, sequenced in a study of blood T cell repertoires in COVID-19. Sequenced by immunoSEQ multiplex PCR; TCRdb stores in-frame clones only, minus some. The table includes some 74,000 clones, more than 70% detected once. The sample was peripheral blood. These receptors were obtained from a woman of 80 years or more with acute or convalescent COVID-19. Each CDR3 is given with its conserved first and last residue. The D gene is left open where the match is weak. The size field is filled for only some rows; it gives once, few, many or a size class.

CDR3 length | J gene | D gene | V gene | clone size | CDR3 protein | CDR3 DNA
15 | TRBJ2-7 | NA | TRBV19 | NA | CASSIAGQSPYEQYF | TGTGCCAGTAGTATAGCAGGACAAAGCCCCTACGAGCAGTACTTC
17 | TRBJ1-4 | NA | TRBV3-1/TRBV3-2 | NA | CASSQDRRIQGDEKLFF | TGTGCCAGCAGCCAAGATCGTCGGATACAGGGTGATGAAAAACTGTTTTTT
17 | TRBJ2-2 | NA | TRBV3-1/TRBV3-2 | NA | CASSQDWGGGNTGELFF | TGTGCCAGCAGCCAAGATTGGGGGGGCGGTAACACCGGGGAGCTGTTTTTT
17 | TRBJ2-1 | TRBD2 | TRBV7-2 | NA | CASSSPSGGADRNEQFF | TGTGCCAGCAGCTCCCCTAGCGGGGGGGCTGATAGGAATGAGCAGTTCTTC
15 | TRBJ1-4 | TRBD1 | TRBV6-1 | NA | CASSEALQGNEKLFF | TGTGCCAGCAGTGAAGCCCTACAGGGGAATGAAAAACTGTTTTTT
17 | TRBJ2-3 | TRBD1 | TRBV28 | NA | CASLPRVDRAPTDTQYF | TGTGCCAGCCTTCCTAGGGTAGACAGGGCCCCCACAGATACGCAGTATTTT
18 | TRBJ1-6 | NA | TRBV14 | NA | CASSQDLYPGLDNSPLHF | TGTGCCAGCAGCCAAGACTTATATCCTGGACTGGATAATTCACCCCTCCACTTT
15 | TRBJ2-1 | TRBD2 | TRBV2 | NA | CASSGAGVTYNEQFF | TGTGCCAGCAGTGGGGCGGGAGTAACCTACAATGAGCAGTTCTTC
11 | TRBJ1-2 | NA | TRBV20-1 | NA | CSARADYGYTF | TGCAGTGCTAGAGCGGACTATGGCTACACCTTC
15 | TRBJ2-2 | TRBD1 | TRBV6-5 | few | CASRQPGQGARELFF | TGTGCCAGCAGACAACCGGGACAGGGGGCCAGGGAGCTGTTTTTT
14 | TRBJ1-1 | TRBD1 | TRBV9 | NA | CASSVAGGRTEAFF | TGTGCCAGCAGCGTAGCAGGGGGCAGAACTGAAGCTTTCTTT
14 | TRBJ2-5 | NA | TRBV10-3 | few | CAISRQQYQETQYF | TGTGCCATCAGTCGACAGCAGTACCAAGAGACCCAGTACTTC
18 | TRBJ2-1 | NA | TRBV21-1 | NA | CASSKGQSTWREEDEQFF | TGTGCCAGCAGCAAAGGGCAGAGTACTTGGCGGGAGGAGGATGAGCAGTTCTTC
15 | TRBJ1-4 | NA | TRBV3-1/TRBV3-2 | NA | CASSQEGGGDEKLFF | TGTGCCAGCAGCCAAGAAGGAGGAGGGGATGAAAAACTGTTTTTT
14 | TRBJ2-6 | NA | TRBV6-5 | NA | CASSLSSGANVLTF | TGTGCCAGCAGTCTGAGCTCTGGGGCCAACGTCCTGACTTTC
11 | TRBJ2-5 | NA | TRBV29-1 | once | CSVMDTETQYF | TGCAGCGTCATGGACACGGAGACCCAGTACTTC
16 | TRBJ2-3 | NA | TRBV5-1 | NA | CASSLQDLRGTDTQYF | TGCGCCAGCAGCTTGCAGGACCTAAGGGGGACAGATACGCAGTATTTT
14 | TRBJ1-2 | TRBD1 | TRBV5-1 | NA | CASSTYRGDYGYTF | TGCGCCAGCAGCACCTACAGGGGTGACTATGGCTACACCTTC
16 | TRBJ2-3 | TRBD2 | TRBV7-6 | NA | CASSHGLAGGADTQYF | TGTGCCAGCAGCCACGGACTAGCGGGAGGTGCAGATACGCAGTATTTT
17 | TRBJ2-1 | TRBD2 | TRBV19 | NA | CASSIRILAGGLNEQFF | TGTGCCAGTAGTATCCGAATACTAGCGGGAGGTCTGAATGAGCAGTTCTTC
12 | TRBJ2-5 | NA | TRBV19 | NA | CASSIRGETQYF | TGTGCCAGTAGTATAAGGGGAGAGACCCAGTACTTC
13 | TRBJ1-1 | TRBD1 | TRBV2 | NA | CASRLQGGTEAFF | TGTGCCAGCAGATTACAGGGGGGGACTGAAGCTTTCTTT
12 | TRBJ1-2 | NA | TRBV10-3 | few | CAISSPNYGYTF | TGTGCCATCAGTAGCCCCAACTATGGCTACACCTTC
17 | TRBJ2-2 | NA | TRBV4-3 | few | CASSQDSPGMYTGELFF | TGCGCCAGCAGCCAAGATTCTCCAGGGATGTACACCGGGGAGCTGTTTTTT
15 | TRBJ1-4 | TRBD1 | TRBV18 | once | CASSRDRVGNEKLFF | TGTGCCAGCTCACGTGACAGGGTTGGGAATGAAAAACTGTTTTTT
14 | TRBJ1-4 | NA | TRBV6-5 | NA | CASSYGGINEKLFF | TGTGCCAGCAGTTATGGCGGAATAAATGAAAAACTGTTTTTT
14 | TRBJ2-1 | NA | TRBV19 | NA | CASKVPGLLDEQFF | TGTGCCAGTAAGGTTCCAGGGCTGTTGGATGAGCAGTTCTTC
13 | TRBJ2-1 | TRBD1 | TRBV5-1 | NA | CASSLQQGDEQFF | TGCGCCAGCAGCTTGCAACAGGGGGATGAGCAGTTCTTC
16 | TRBJ2-1 | NA | TRBV14 | NA | CASSQDRGWSHNEQFF | TGTGCCAGCAGCCAAGACAGGGGTTGGTCACACAATGAGCAGTTCTTC
15 | TRBJ1-1 | TRBD1 | TRBV27 | NA | CASRYQGGSNTEAFF | TGTGCCAGCAGATATCAGGGGGGCTCTAACACTGAAGCTTTCTTT
16 | TRBJ2-3 | TRBD1 | TRBV7-9 | NA | CASSSDRGRLPDTQYF | TGTGCCAGCAGCTCCGACAGGGGTCGCCTCCCAGATACGCAGTATTTT
14 | TRBJ1-5 | NA | TRBV18 | once | CASSKGGGNQPQHF | TGTGCCAGCTCTAAGGGAGGTGGCAATCAGCCCCAGCATTTT
14 | TRBJ1-4 | TRBD1 | TRBV6-6 | NA | CASRGQVPNEKLFF | TGTGCCAGCAGAGGACAGGTCCCTAATGAAAAACTGTTTTTT
14 | TRBJ2-1 | TRBD1 | TRBV2 | once | CASGQDRANNEQFF | TGTGCCAGCGGCCAGGACAGGGCCAACAATGAGCAGTTCTTC
14 | TRBJ1-3 | TRBD1 | TRBV7-2 | NA | CASSAGTAGNTIYF | TGTGCCAGCAGCGCTGGGACAGCTGGAAACACCATATATTTT
14 | TRBJ2-3 | NA | TRBV30 | once | CAWSALARSDTQYF | TGTGCCTGGAGTGCTCTAGCACGTTCTGATACGCAGTATTTT
16 | TRBJ1-3 | TRBD1 | TRBV3-1/TRBV3-2 | few | CASSQTSRDRGNTIYF | TGTGCCAGCAGCCAAACTTCCCGGGACAGGGGAAACACCATATATTTT
15 | TRBJ2-3 | NA | TRBV18 | NA | CASSPGTGFTDTQYF | TGTGCCAGCTCACCCGGGACTGGCTTCACAGATACGCAGTATTTT
13 | TRBJ2-2 | NA | TRBV18 | NA | CASSPRSAGELFF | TGTGCCAGCTCACCACGATCGGCCGGGGAGCTGTTTTTT
13 | TRBJ1-2 | NA | TRBV9 | NA | CASSVVEGIGYTF | TGTGCCAGCAGCGTAGTCGAGGGTATAGGCTACACCTTC
15 | TRBJ1-1 | NA | TRBV18 | NA | CASSPSTGTDTEAFF | TGTGCCAGCTCACCAAGCACAGGGACGGACACTGAAGCTTTCTTT
16 | TRBJ2-2 | TRBD1 | TRBV25-1 | NA | CASSDWGQADTGELFF | TGTGCCAGCAGTGATTGGGGACAGGCTGACACCGGGGAGCTGTTTTTT
15 | TRBJ1-2 | NA | TRBV7-9 | NA | CASSPRVWLLYGYTF | TGTGCCAGCAGCCCCAGGGTATGGTTGCTTTATGGCTACACCTTC
15 | TRBJ1-2 | NA | TRBV9 | NA | CASSVGPDTISGYTF | TGTGCCAGCAGCGTGGGGCCCGACACAATTAGCGGCTACACCTTC
14 | TRBJ2-3 | NA | TRBV5-1 | NA | CASSLGRSTDTQYF | TGCGCCAGCAGCTTGGGGCGGAGCACAGATACGCAGTATTTT
18 | TRBJ2-7 | NA | TRBV25-1 | NA | CASSEEGVNDRVVYEQYF | TGTGCCAGCAGTGAGGAGGGGGTTAATGACAGGGTGGTCTACGAGCAGTACTTC
14 | TRBJ1-5 | TRBD1 | TRBV6-2/TRBV6-3 | few | CASSSLTGGTPQHF | TGTGCCAGCAGTTCCCTGACAGGGGGAACGCCCCAGCATTTT
16 | TRBJ2-7 | TRBD2 | TRBV6-5 | NA | CASSSPVLAGYYEQYF | TGTGCCAGCAGTTCCCCCGTTCTAGCGGGGTACTACGAGCAGTACTTC
15 | TRBJ2-5 | NA | TRBV7-9 | NA | CASSPTQLSGETQYF | TGTGCCAGCAGCCCAACTCAGCTCTCAGGGGAGACCCAGTACTTC
16 | TRBJ2-1 | TRBD2 | TRBV24-1 | once | CATSDGSGGTYNEQFF | TGTGCCACCAGTGACGGCTCGGGGGGGACCTACAATGAGCAGTTCTTC